This passage covers 17 T cell receptor beta chains from one sample sequenced in a study of blood T cell repertoires in COVID-19. Clones were read by immunoSEQ multiplex PCR, and TCRdb kept only the in-frame ones, dropping some. The sample consists of about 250,000 clones, under 90% of them appearing once. The sample was PBMCs or T cells enriched from blood (not recorded which). Receptor source: a man in his forties or fifties who had recovered from COVID-19.

The chain joins TRBV4-1 to TRBJ2-2; 7 bases are shared with TRBD2. With V trimmed by 1 base and J by 4 bases, 0 bases remained unmatched. Germline V gives CDR1 MGHRA, CDR2 YSYEKL. There are 14 residues in the CDR3. CDR3 residues: CASSQGGGTGELFF. The CDR3 DNA reads TGCGCCAGCAGCCAAGGCGGGGGCACCGGGGAGCTGTTTTTT.

The chain uses TRBV9 and TRBJ2-2; 7 bases fit TRBD2. Germline V CDR1 and CDR2: SGDLS, YYNGEE. The CDR3 has 15 residues. V was pared by 5 bases and J by 2 bases, with 6 bases of the junction left unmatched. The CDR3 DNA follows: TGTGCCAGCAGTCACGGGGGGATAAACACCGGGGAGCTGTTTTTT. This encodes CASSHGGINTGELFF.

The chain joins TRBV6-5 to TRBJ2-2; possibly TRBD2 for D (5 bases). The CDR3 runs to 13 residues. In germline, CDR1 is MNHEY, CDR2 SVGAGI. With 3 bases removed from V and 5 bases from J, the gap between germline ends came to 7 bases. The CDR3 DNA follows: TGTGCCAGCAGTTATGGGAGAACCGGGGAGCTGTTTTTT. Translation gives CASSYGRTGELFF.

This chain uses TRBV4-2 with TRBJ2-3; 9 bases line up with TRBD2. Per the germline V gene, CDR1 is LGHNA and CDR2 is YNFKEQ. The CDR3 length is 17 residues. The J segment lost 0 bases and the V segment lost 6 bases, leaving 10 bases of the junction unmatched. The CDR3 DNA reads as TGTGCCAGCAGACGAGAACTAGCGGGCGTAAGCACAGATACGCAGTATTTT. This encodes CASRRELAGVSTDTQYF.

This chain joins TRBV20-1 and TRBJ2-3, with D tentatively TRBD1 (5 bases). Germline CDR1 and CDR2: DFQATT and SNEGSKA (reference sequence). This CDR3 contains 12 residues. V was cut by 3 bases and J by 13 bases, with 17 bases left in between. CDR3 loop: CSASGQGHSKYF. For the CDR3, the DNA is TGCAGTGCTAGTGGCCAGGGCCATTCTAAGTATTTT.

This chain connects TRBV3-1 (or the pseudogene TRBV3-2) to TRBJ1-2, with 9 bases lining up with TRBD1. Trimming at V came to 8 bases and at J to 8 bases, leaving 12 bases not matched to a gene. Germline assignment: CDR1 LGHDT and CDR2 YNNKEL (reference sequence). The CDR3 is 14 residues long. The CDR3 DNA reads TGTGCCAGCTCCTACAGGGGGCAGTTGCGAGGCTACACCTTC. Protein sequence: CASSYRGQLRGYTF.

The gene calls are TRBV21-1 and TRBJ1-3; TRBD1 is taken as the D call from the table, unchecked against the DNA. TRBV21-1 is a listed pseudogene. The CDR3 length is 17 residues. The CDR3 DNA follows: TGTGCCAGCAGCAACCTTGGACAGGCCAAATCTGGAAACACCATATATTTT. As protein: CASSNLGQAKSGNTIYF.

The V gene is TRBV7-9, the J gene TRBJ1-1, with D possibly matching TRBD1 (5 bases). The V and J ends lost 3 bases and 3 bases respectively, with 17 bases between them. CDR3 length: 16 residues. Germline lookup yields CDR1 SEHNR and CDR2 FQNEAQ (reference sequence). The CDR3 spells CASSLGEGRWDTEAFF. The CDR3 DNA is TGTGCCAGCAGCTTGGGGGAGGGGCGATGGGACACTGAAGCTTTCTTT. Looking up the rest from reference TRBV7-9 and TRBJ1-1 gives the full variable domain: DTGVSQNPRHKITKRGQNVTFRCDPISEHNRLYWYRQTLGQGPEFLTYFQNEAQLEKSRLLSDRFSAERPKGSFSTLEIQRTEQGDSAMYLCASSLGEGRWDTEAFFGQGTRLTVV.

There are a few counts of this clone. The chain employs TRBV9 and TRBJ1-1, with 7 bases identical to TRBD1. The CDR3 is 16 amino acids. Germline CDR1 SGDLS, CDR2 YYNGEE. Losses at the gene ends were 3 bases for V and 5 bases for J; bases not matched to a gene: 13. CDR3 sequence reads: CASSGGSTTGVTEAFF. CDR3 nucleotides: TGTGCCAGCAGCGGAGGGTCGACAACAGGGGTAACTGAAGCTTTCTTT.

The gene calls are TRBV27 and TRBJ1-6; D gene unclear. Germline V gene data show CDR1 as MNHEY and CDR2 as SMNVEV (reference sequence). CDR3 length: 14 amino acids. V lost 0 bases, J lost 3 bases, and 3 bases lay in between. DNA of the CDR3: TGTGCCAGCAGTTTATCTTACTATAATTCACCCCTCCACTTT. Encoded protein: CASSLSYYNSPLHF.

This rearrangement joins TRBV5-4 to TRBJ2-7, with D maybe TRBD1 (6 bases). This CDR3 contains 14 residues. Germline CDR1 and CDR2: SGHNT and YYREEE (reference sequence). V was pared by 3 bases and J by 0 bases, with 10 bases between. The CDR3 reads CASSSDRSSYEQYF. The CDR3 bases are TGTGCCAGCAGCTCGGACAGAAGCTCCTACGAGCAGTACTTC.

V is TRBV29-1 and J is TRBJ2-3, with D perhaps matching TRBD2 (5 bases). Germline CDR1 SQVTM, CDR2 ANQGSEA. This CDR3 has 14 amino acids. Trimming shortened V by 6 bases and J by 4 bases, and 17 bases separated the two germline ends. The CDR3 sequence: CSVEPGFWADTQYF. The CDR3 nucleotides read TGCAGCGTCGAACCGGGATTTTGGGCAGATACGCAGTATTTT.

V is TRBV9 and J is TRBJ2-7; 9 bases line up with TRBD1. V shed 0 bases and J 2 bases; nucleotides not matched to a gene: 3. CDR3 size: 15 residues. Germline V gene lookup returns CDR1 SGDLS and CDR2 YYNGEE. The CDR3 loop is CASSVGQGVAYEQYF. CDR3 coding DNA: TGTGCCAGCAGCGTAGGACAGGGGGTAGCCTACGAGCAGTACTTC.

The chain is built from TRBV6-5 and TRBJ2-5; 7 bases are shared with TRBD2. V lost 7 bases to trimming and J lost 5 bases; unmatched junction nucleotides: 13. Looked up from germline, CDR1 is MNHEY and CDR2 is SVGAGI. This CDR3 has 15 amino acids. The CDR3 nucleotides are TGTGCCAGCACCGATTGGGGGAGGGGAGGGGAGACCCAGTACTTC. Its protein is CASTDWGRGGETQYF.

The V and J genes are TRBV6-5 and TRBJ1-1, with D possibly matching TRBD1 (6 bases). V lost 0 bases to trimming and J lost 3 bases, with 11 bases between them. The CDR3 runs to 15 residues. Looked up from germline, CDR1 is MNHEY and CDR2 is SVGAGI. CDR3 in amino acids: CASSYSWQGYTEAFF. The CDR3, as DNA: TGTGCCAGCAGTTACTCGTGGCAGGGGTACACTGAAGCTTTCTTT.

V gene TRBV7-2 combines with J gene TRBJ1-5; 8 nucleotides match TRBD1. The CDR3 sequence is 15 residues long. V was clipped by 2 bases and J by 6 bases; unmatched bases: 6. The germline gives CDR1 SGHTA, CDR2 FQGNSA. CDR3 protein: CASSLRQGAGQPQHF. In nucleotides, the CDR3 is TGTGCCAGCAGCTTACGGCAGGGGGCCGGTCAGCCCCAGCATTTT.

This clone was seen more than once but under ten times. This sequence joins TRBV2 and TRBJ1-5, with a tentative D call TRBD1 (5 bases). The germline V gene encodes CDR1 SNHLY and CDR2 FYNNEI. V was clipped by 4 bases and J by 0 bases, with 10 bases between them. CDR3 length: 15 amino acids. CDR3 in amino acids: CASSAQGFSNQPQHF. The CDR3 nucleotides read TGTGCCAGCAGTGCTCAGGGTTTTAGCAATCAGCCCCAGCATTTT.